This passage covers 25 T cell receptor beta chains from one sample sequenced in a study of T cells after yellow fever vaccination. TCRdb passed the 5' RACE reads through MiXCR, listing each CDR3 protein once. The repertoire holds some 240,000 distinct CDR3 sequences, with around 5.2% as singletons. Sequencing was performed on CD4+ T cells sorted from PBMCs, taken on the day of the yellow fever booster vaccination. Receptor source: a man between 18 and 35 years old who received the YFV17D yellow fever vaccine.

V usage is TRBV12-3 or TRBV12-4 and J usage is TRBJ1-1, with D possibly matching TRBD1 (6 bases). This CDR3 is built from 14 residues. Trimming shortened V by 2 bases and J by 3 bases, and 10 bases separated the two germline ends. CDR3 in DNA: TGTGCCAGCAGTTTACAGGGGTTGGACACTGAAGCTTTCTTT. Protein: CASSLQGLDTEAFF.

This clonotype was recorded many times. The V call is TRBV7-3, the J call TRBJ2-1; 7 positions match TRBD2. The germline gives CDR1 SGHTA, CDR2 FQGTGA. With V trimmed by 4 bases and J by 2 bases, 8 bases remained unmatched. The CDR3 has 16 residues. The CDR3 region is CASSSFGGKTYNEQFF. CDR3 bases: TGTGCCAGCAGCTCCTTCGGGGGGAAAACCTACAATGAGCAGTTCTTC.

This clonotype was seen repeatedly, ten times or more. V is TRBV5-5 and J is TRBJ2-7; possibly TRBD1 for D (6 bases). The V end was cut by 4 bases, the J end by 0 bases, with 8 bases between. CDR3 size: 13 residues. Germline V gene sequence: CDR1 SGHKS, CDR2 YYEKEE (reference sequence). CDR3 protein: CASSADSSYEQYV. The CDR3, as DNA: TGTGCCAGCAGCGCGGACAGCTCCTACGAGCAGTACGTC.

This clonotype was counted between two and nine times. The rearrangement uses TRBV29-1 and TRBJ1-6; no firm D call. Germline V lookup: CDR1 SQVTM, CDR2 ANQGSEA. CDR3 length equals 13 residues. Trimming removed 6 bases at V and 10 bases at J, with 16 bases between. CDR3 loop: CSVAIGPQSPLHF. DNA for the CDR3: TGCAGCGTCGCCATAGGCCCCCAGTCACCCCTCCACTTT.

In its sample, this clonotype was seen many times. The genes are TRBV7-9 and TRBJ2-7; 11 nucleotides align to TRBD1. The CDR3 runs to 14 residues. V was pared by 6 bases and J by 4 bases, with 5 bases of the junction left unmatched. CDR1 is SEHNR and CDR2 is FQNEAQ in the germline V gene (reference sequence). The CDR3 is CASSWGQGGYEQYF. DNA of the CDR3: TGTGCCAGCAGTTGGGGACAGGGGGGTTACGAGCAGTACTTC.

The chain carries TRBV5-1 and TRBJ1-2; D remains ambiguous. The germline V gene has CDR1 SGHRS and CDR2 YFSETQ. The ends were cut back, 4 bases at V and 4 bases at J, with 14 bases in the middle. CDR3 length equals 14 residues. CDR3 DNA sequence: TGCGCCAGCAGCCAGGAGACGGTGACCTATGGCTACACCTTC. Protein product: CASSQETVTYGYTF.

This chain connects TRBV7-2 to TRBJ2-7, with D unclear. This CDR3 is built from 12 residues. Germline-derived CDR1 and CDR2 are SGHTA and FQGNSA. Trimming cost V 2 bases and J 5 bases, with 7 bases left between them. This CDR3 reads CASSLYGDEQYF. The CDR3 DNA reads TGTGCCAGCAGCTTATACGGAGACGAGCAGTACTTC.

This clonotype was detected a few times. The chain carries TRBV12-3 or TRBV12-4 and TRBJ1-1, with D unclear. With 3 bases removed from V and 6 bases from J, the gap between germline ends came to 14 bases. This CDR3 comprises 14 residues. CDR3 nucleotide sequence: TGTGCCAGCAGTTTGGAGGGCGGCTCAGCTGAAGCTTTCTTT. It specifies CASSLEGGSAEAFF.

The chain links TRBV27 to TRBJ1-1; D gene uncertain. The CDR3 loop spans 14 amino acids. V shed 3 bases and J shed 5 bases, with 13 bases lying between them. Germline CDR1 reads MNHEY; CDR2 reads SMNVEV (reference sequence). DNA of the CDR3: TGTGCCAGCAGTTTCTCGGGTTGGACGACTGAAGCTTTCTTT. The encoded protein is CASSFSGWTTEAFF.

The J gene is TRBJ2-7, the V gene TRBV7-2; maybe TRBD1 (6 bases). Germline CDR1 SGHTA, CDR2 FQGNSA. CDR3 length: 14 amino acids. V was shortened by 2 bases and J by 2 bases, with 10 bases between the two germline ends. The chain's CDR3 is CASSLQAGAYEQYF. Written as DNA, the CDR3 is TGTGCCAGCAGCTTACAGGCAGGGGCCTACGAGCAGTACTTC. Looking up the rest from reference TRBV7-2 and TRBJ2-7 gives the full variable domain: GAGVSQSPSNKVTEKGKDVELRCDPISGHTALYWYRQSLGQGLEFLIYFQGNSAPDKSGLPSDRFSAERTGGSVSTLTIQRTQQEDSAVYLCASSLQAGAYEQYFGPGTRLTVT.

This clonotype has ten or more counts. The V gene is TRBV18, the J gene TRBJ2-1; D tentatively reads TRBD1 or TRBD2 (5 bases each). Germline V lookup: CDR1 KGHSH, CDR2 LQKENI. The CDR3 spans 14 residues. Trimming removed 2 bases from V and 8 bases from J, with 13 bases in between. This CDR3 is CASSPSRGADEQFF. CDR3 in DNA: TGTGCCAGCTCACCATCTCGAGGGGCCGATGAGCAGTTCTTC.

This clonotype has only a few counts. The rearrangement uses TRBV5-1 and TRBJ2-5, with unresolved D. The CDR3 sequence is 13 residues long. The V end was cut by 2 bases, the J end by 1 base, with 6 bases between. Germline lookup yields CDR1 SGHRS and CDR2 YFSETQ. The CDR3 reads CASSFLSQETQYF. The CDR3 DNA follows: TGCGCCAGCAGCTTTCTCTCCCAAGAGACCCAGTACTTC. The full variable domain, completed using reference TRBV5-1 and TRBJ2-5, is KAGVTQTPRYLIKTRGQQVTLSCSPISGHRSVSWYQQTPGQGLQFLFEYFSETQRNKGNFPGRFSGRQFSNSRSEMNVSTLELGDSALYLCASSFLSQETQYFGPGTRLLVL.

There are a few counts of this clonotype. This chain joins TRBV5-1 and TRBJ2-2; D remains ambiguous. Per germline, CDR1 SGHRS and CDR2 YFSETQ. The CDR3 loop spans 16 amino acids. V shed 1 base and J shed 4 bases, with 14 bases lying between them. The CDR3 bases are TGCGCCAGCAGCTTGATGGGCTGGATTGGCACCGGGGAGCTGTTTTTT. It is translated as CASSLMGWIGTGELFF.

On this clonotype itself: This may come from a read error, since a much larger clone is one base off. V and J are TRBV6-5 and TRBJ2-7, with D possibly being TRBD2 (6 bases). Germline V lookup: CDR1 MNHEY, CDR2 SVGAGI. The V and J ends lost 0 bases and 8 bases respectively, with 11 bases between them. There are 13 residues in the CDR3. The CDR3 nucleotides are TGTGCCAGCAGTTACTCCCCGCGGGGCCAGCAGTACGTC. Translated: CASSYSPRGQQYV.

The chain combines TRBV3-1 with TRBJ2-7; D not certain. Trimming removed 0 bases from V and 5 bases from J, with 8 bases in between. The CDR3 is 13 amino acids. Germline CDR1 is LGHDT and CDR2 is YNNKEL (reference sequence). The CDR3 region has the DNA TGTGCCAGCAGCCAAGAGGGTAGCAACGAGCAGTACTTC. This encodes CASSQEGSNEQYF.

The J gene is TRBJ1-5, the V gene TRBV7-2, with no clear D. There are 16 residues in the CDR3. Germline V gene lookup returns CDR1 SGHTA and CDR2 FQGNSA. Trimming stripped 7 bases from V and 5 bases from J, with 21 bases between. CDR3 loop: CASTTRAGEGYQPQHF. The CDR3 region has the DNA TGTGCCAGCACCACGAGAGCTGGGGAAGGGTATCAGCCCCAGCATTTT.

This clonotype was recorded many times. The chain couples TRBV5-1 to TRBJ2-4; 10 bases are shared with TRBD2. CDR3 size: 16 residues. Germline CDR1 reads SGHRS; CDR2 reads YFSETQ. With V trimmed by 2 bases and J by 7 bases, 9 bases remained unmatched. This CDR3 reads CASSFTSGVGLNIQYF. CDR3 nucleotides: TGCGCCAGCAGCTTTACTAGCGGGGTCGGTCTGAACATTCAGTACTTC.

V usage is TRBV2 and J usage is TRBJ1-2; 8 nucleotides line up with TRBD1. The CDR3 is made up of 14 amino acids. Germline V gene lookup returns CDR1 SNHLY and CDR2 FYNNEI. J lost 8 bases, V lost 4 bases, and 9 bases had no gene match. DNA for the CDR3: TGTGCCAGCAGTGGGGTGACAGGGGCGCGCGGCTACACCTTC. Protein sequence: CASSGVTGARGYTF.

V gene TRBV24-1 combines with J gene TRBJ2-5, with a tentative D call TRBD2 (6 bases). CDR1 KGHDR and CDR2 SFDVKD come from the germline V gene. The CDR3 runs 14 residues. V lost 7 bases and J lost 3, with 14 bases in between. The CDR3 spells CATSGWGEEETQYF. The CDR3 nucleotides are TGTGCCACCAGCGGATGGGGGGAGGAAGAGACCCAGTACTTC.

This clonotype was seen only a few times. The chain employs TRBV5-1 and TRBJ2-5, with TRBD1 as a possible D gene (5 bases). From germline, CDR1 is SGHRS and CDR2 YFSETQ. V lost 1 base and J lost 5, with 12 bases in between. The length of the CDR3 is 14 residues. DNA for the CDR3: TGCGCCAGCAGCTTGCCAGGGCCGGAGGAGACCCAGTACTTC. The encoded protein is CASSLPGPEETQYF.

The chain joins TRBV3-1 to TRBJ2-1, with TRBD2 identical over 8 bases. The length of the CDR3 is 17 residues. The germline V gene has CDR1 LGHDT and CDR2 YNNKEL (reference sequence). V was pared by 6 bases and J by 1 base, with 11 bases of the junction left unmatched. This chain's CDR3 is CASRPSWRGASYNEQFF. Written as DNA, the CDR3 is TGTGCCAGCAGACCCAGTTGGCGGGGGGCTTCCTACAATGAGCAGTTCTTC.

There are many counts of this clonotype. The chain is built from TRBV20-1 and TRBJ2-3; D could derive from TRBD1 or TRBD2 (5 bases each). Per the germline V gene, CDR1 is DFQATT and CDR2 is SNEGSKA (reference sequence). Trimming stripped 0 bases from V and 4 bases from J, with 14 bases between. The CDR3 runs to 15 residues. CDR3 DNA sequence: TGCAGTGCTAGAGAGAGGGGAATGGAGGCAGATACGCAGTATTTT. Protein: CSARERGMEADTQYF.

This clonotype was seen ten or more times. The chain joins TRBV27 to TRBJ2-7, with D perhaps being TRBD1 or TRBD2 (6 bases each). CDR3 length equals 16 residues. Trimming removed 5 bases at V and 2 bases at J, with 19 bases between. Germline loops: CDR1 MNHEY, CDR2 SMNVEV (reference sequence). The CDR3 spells CASSPLNGGGTYEQYF. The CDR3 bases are TGTGCCAGCAGTCCCCTTAACGGGGGCGGAACCTACGAGCAGTACTTC.

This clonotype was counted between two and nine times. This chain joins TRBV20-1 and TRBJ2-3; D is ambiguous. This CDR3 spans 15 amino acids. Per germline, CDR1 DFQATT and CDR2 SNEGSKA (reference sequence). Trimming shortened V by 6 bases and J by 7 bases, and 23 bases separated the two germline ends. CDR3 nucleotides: TGCAGTGCCCGACGTCCCGGGCTCCAGCGAAATACGCAGTATTTT. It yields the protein CSARRPGLQRNTQYF.

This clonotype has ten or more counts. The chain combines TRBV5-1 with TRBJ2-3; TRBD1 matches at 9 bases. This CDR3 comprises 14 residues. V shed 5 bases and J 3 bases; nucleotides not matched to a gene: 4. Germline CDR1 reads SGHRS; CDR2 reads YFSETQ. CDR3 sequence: CASRQGAMTDTQYF. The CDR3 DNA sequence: TGCGCCAGCAGACAGGGGGCGATGACAGATACGCAGTATTTT.